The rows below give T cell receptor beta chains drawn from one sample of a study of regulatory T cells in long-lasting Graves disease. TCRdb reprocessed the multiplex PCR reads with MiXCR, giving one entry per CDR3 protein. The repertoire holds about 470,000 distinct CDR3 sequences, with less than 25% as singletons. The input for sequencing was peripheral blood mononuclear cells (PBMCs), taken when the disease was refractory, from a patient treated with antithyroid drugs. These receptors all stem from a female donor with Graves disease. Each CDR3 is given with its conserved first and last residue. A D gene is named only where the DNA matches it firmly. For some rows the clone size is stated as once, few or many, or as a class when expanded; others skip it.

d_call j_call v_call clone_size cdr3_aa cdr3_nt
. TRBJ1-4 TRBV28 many CASSSVGTDEKLFF TGTGCCAGCAGTTCAGTCGGGACGGATGAAAAACTGTTTTTT
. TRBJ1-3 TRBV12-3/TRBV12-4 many CASSRLMGPSANTIYF TGTGCCAGCAGCCGTCTTATGGGACCCTCGGCTAACACCATATATTTT
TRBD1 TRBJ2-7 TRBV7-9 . CASSPGTALYEQYF TGTGCCAGCAGCCCCGGGACAGCCCTTTACGAGCAGTACTTC
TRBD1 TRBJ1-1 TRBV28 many CASSSQGVTEAFF TGTGCCAGCAGTAGTCAGGGGGTTACTGAAGCTTTCTTT
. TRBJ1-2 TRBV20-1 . CSATPLRAHGYTF TGCAGTGCTACCCCGCTTCGTGCCCATGGCTACACCTTC
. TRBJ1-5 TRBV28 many CASSFEGDSNQPQHF TGTGCCAGCAGTTTTGAGGGGGATAGCAATCAGCCCCAGCATTTT
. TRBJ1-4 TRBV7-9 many CASSLAGSDGEKLFF TGTGCCAGCAGCTTAGCGGGCAGCGATGGGGAAAAACTGTTTTTT
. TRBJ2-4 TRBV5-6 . CASSFGPRVAKNIQYF TGTGCCAGCAGCTTTGGGCCAAGGGTAGCCAAAAACATTCAGTACTTC
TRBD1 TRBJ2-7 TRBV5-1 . CASSFLQGAKSYEQYF TGCGCCAGCAGCTTCCTACAGGGGGCGAAGTCCTACGAGCAGTACTTC
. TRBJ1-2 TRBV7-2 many CASSLLGYYGYTF TGTGCCAGCAGCTTACTGGGCTACTATGGCTACACCTTC
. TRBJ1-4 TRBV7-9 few CASSLGGTAEKLFF TGTGCCAGCAGCCTGGGGGGTACCGCAGAAAAACTGTTTTTT
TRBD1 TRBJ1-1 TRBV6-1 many CASRTGREAFF TGTGCCAGCAGGACAGGGAGAGAAGCTTTCTTT
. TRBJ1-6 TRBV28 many CASSPRHDSPLHF TGTGCCAGCAGTCCTCGGCACGATTCACCCCTCCACTTT
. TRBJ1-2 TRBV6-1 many CASSEAKASLSGYTF TGTGCCAGCAGTGAAGCGAAGGCCTCACTATCTGGCTACACCTTC
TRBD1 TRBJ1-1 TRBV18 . CASSTTGTVNTEAFF TGTGCCAGCTCTACCACGGGGACAGTGAACACTGAAGCTTTCTTT
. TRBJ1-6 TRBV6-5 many CASSYFLGPSSDSPLHF TGTGCCAGCAGTTACTTTTTGGGACCCAGCAGTGATTCACCCCTCCACTTT
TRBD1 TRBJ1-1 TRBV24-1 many CATRGRGSQNTEAFF TGTGCCACCCGGGGCAGGGGGTCCCAGAACACTGAAGCTTTCTTT
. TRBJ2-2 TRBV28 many CASSLLAGVNTGELFF TGTGCCAGCAGTTTATTGGCAGGGGTTAACACCGGGGAGCTGTTTTTT
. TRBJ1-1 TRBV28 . CASSLRGEFEAFF TGTGCCAGCAGTTTGAGAGGGGAATTTGAAGCTTTCTTT
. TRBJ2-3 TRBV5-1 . CASSPSEDTQYF TGCGCCAGCAGCCCCTCGGAGGATACGCAGTATTTT
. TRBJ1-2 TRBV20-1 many CSARDVQTIYGYTF TGCAGTGCTAGAGATGTACAGACCATCTATGGCTACACCTTC
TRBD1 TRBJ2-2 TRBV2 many CALTGFAGELFF TGTGCCTTGACAGGGTTTGCCGGGGAGCTGTTTTTT
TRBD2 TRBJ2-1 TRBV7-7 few CASSLIAGAYNEQFF TGTGCTAGCAGCTTAATAGCGGGAGCCTACAATGAGCAGTTCTTC
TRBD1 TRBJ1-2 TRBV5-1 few CASSFGTVYGYTF TGCGCCAGCAGCTTCGGGACAGTCTATGGCTACACCTTC
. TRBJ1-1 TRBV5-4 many CASRLQGAGTEAFF TGTGCCAGCAGATTACAGGGAGCGGGCACTGAAGCTTTCTTT
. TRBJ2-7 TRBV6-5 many CASSYSGDEQYF TGTGCCAGCAGTTACTCCGGGGACGAGCAGTACTTC
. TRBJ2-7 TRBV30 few CAWSVLARYEQYF TGTGCCTGGAGTGTACTGGCGAGGTACGAGCAGTACTTC
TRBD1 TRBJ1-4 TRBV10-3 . CAISDPLQGTEKLFF TGTGCCATCAGTGATCCCTTACAGGGGACAGAAAAACTGTTTTTT
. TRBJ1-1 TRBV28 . CASSFTRWGKKENTEAFF TGTGCCAGCAGTTTTACCAGGTGGGGGAAAAAAGAGAACACTGAAGCTTTCTTT
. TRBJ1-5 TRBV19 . CASTTLRSYQPQHF TGTGCCAGTACCACGCTAAGGTCGTATCAGCCCCAGCATTTT
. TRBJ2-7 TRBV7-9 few CASSFTGPRDEQYF TGTGCCAGCAGCTTCACAGGCCCCAGGGACGAGCAGTACTTC
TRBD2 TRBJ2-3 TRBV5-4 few CASSGLLAGGPGTTDTQYF TGTGCCAGCAGCGGCTTACTAGCGGGAGGGCCAGGCACCACAGATACGCAGTATTTT
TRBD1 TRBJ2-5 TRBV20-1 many CSAPTRTGAMETQYF TGCAGTGCCCCAACTAGGACAGGGGCTATGGAGACCCAGTACTTC
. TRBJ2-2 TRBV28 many CASSPARSFGELFF TGTGCCAGCAGCCCCGCTAGGAGCTTCGGGGAGCTGTTTTTT
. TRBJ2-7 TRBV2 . CASSDYWNEQYF TGTGCCAGCAGTGATTACTGGAACGAGCAGTACTTC
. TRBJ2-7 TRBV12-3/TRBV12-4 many CASTYLDGLEQYF TGTGCCAGCACTTACCTAGACGGTTTGGAGCAGTACTTC
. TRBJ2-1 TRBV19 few CASTSKTGRSYNEQFF TGTGCCAGTACCTCCAAAACGGGCCGCTCCTACAATGAGCAGTTCTTC
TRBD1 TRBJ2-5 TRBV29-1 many CSVGQVQETQYF TGCAGCGTCGGACAGGTTCAAGAGACCCAGTACTTC
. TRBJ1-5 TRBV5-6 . CASSRLGNSNQPQHF TGTGCCAGCAGCCGGCTAGGGAATAGCAATCAGCCCCAGCATTTT
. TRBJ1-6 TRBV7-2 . CASSLVAVNSPLHF TGTGCCAGCAGCTTAGTGGCAGTCAATTCACCCCTCCACTTT
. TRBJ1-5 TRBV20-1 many CSALETGMQPQHF TGCAGTGCCTTAGAAACAGGGATGCAGCCCCAGCATTTT
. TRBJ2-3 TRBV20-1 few CSARRQADTQYF TGCAGTGCTAGACGACAGGCAGATACGCAGTATTTT
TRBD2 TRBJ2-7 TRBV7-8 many CASSERLAGYEQYF TGTGCCAGCAGCGAACGACTAGCGGGATACGAGCAGTACTTC
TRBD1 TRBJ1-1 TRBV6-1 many CASSVSGGANTEAFF TGTGCCAGCAGTGTGTCAGGGGGCGCGAACACTGAAGCTTTCTTT
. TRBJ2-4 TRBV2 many CASSEGILAKNIQYF TGTGCCAGCAGTGAGGGGATTTTGGCCAAAAACATTCAGTACTTC